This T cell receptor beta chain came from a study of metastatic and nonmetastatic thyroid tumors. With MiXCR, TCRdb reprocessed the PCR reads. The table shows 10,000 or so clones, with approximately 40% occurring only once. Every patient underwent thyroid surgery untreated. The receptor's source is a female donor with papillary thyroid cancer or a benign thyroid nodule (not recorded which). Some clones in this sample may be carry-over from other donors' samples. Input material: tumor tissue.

CDR3 in DNA: TGTGCCAGCAGTTTAGACTCCAATTCACCCCTCCACTTT. Translated: CASSLDSNSPLHF. V is TRBV6-1 and J is TRBJ1-6; the D is unclear. The CDR3 spans 13 residues. Per the germline V gene, CDR1 is MNHNS and CDR2 is SASEGT. V lost 5 bases and J lost 7, with 9 bases in between.